Listed below are T cell receptor beta chains from one sample, sequenced in a study of T-cell memory formation after mild COVID-19. TCRdb itself ran the 5' RACE reads through MiXCR, one entry per CDR3 protein. Here the sample spans roughly 410,000 distinct CDR3 sequences, about 24% being singletons. Sequencing was carried out using PBMCs or a T cell subset sorted from them (not recorded which). The receptors stem from an adult woman who had mild COVID-19 (a few samples of this study predate the infection). Cell type and time point are not known. Both conserved end residues are part of each CDR3. D genes are given only for firm matches. Clone size is not always given. Where it is, it says once, few, many or a class for expanded clones.

V gene	J gene	clone size	D gene	CDR3 DNA	CDR3 protein
TRBV5-1	TRBJ2-3	few	TRBD2	TGCGCCAGCAGCTTATCCCGCGTGACTAGCGGGGGGGATACGCAGTATTTT	CASSLSRVTSGGDTQYF
TRBV12-3/TRBV12-4	TRBJ1-3	-	-	TGTGCCAGCAGTTTTGTCCCCACAAACTCTGGAAACACCATATATTTT	CASSFVPTNSGNTIYF
TRBV4-1	TRBJ2-3	many	-	TGCGCCAGCAGCCAAGTTGCGGCAGGGACCACAGATACGCAGTATTTT	CASSQVAAGTTDTQYF
TRBV29-1	TRBJ1-1	few	-	TGCAGCGTTGATGGGCAGAACACTGAAGCTTTCTTT	CSVDGQNTEAFF
TRBV12-3/TRBV12-4	TRBJ2-4	few	-	TGTGCCAGCAGTTTAAGCCAGACCCTAAGCCAAAACATTCAGTACTTC	CASSLSQTLSQNIQYF
TRBV5-5	TRBJ1-4	few	TRBD1	TGTGCCAGCAGCTACTCGACAGGGCCTAATGAAAAACTGTTTTTT	CASSYSTGPNEKLFF
TRBV7-2	TRBJ2-1	-	-	TGTGCCAGCAGCTTAAGACAGCTTCCTGAGCAGTTCTTC	CASSLRQLPEQFF
TRBV10-3	TRBJ2-1	few	-	TGTGCCATCAGCAGGGTCGGGGACAATGAGCAGTTCTTC	CAISRVGDNEQFF
TRBV12-3/TRBV12-4	TRBJ1-1	few	-	TGTGCCAGCAGTTCCGCAGGGTCCGAGGGGGGTGAAGCTTTCTTT	CASSSAGSEGGEAFF
TRBV12-3/TRBV12-4	TRBJ2-7	few	TRBD2	TGTGCCAGCAGTTCTCGCGGTAGCGGGGGACTAAGCTCCTACGAGCAGTACTTC	CASSSRGSGGLSSYEQYF
TRBV5-5	TRBJ2-7	-	TRBD2	TGTGCCAGCAGCCTGGGTCCCACTGGGGGGGTTGGATTCTCCTACGAGCAGTACTTC	CASSLGPTGGVGFSYEQYF
TRBV5-4	TRBJ1-1	few	-	TGTGCCAGCAGCTTGGATAAGGGGATGGTGGCTTTCTTT	CASSLDKGMVAFF
TRBV7-6	TRBJ1-2	few	-	TGTGCCAGCAGCGCCGGGCTTGGGGGCTATGGCTACACCTTC	CASSAGLGGYGYTF
TRBV4-2	TRBJ1-5	-	-	TGTGCCAGCAGCCAAGGCCATAATAGCAATCAGCCCCAGCATTTT	CASSQGHNSNQPQHF
TRBV12-3/TRBV12-4	TRBJ2-1	few	TRBD1	TGTGCCAGCAGCGGGACAGGGGTCTACAATGAGCAGTTCTTC	CASSGTGVYNEQFF
TRBV24-1	TRBJ1-5	few	-	TGTGCCACCAGTCCTCCAGGGACCTCAAATCAGCCCCAGCATTTT	CATSPPGTSNQPQHF
TRBV18	TRBJ2-3	-	TRBD1	TGTGCCAGCTCTAGGGGACAGAGCACCCCCACAGATACGCAGTATTTT	CASSRGQSTPTDTQYF
TRBV29-1	TRBJ2-3	few	-	TGCAGCGTTGAAGTAGGTGCCAGGGGAGATACGCAGTATTTT	CSVEVGARGDTQYF
TRBV6-2/TRBV6-3	TRBJ2-3	few	TRBD2	TGTGCCAGCGTGGATAGCGGGAGAGCGACAGATACGCAGTATTTT	CASVDSGRATDTQYF
TRBV13	TRBJ2-5	-	-	TGTGCCAGCACCGTGACAGGCCAAGAGACCCAGTACTTC	CASTVTGQETQYF
TRBV11-2	TRBJ2-2	-	TRBD2	TGTGCCAGCAGCTTAGGACCGGGACTAGCGGGAGGACCGAACACCGGGGAGCTGTTTTTT	CASSLGPGLAGGPNTGELFF
TRBV6-2/TRBV6-3	TRBJ2-2	-	TRBD1	TGTGCCAGCGGCGGACAGGGGTATGGCACCGGGGAGCTGTTTTTT	CASGGQGYGTGELFF
TRBV25-1	TRBJ2-1	many	TRBD1	TGTGCCAGCAGACCCGACAGGGGTGAGCAGTTCTTC	CASRPDRGEQFF
TRBV27	TRBJ1-2	-	-	TGTGCCAGCAGTTTGGTCGGGTTCCATGGCTACACCTTC	CASSLVGFHGYTF
TRBV7-2	TRBJ1-4	-	TRBD1	TGTGCCAGCAGCTCCACCGGGACAGGGGGCGGAAAACTGTTTTTT	CASSSTGTGGGKLFF
TRBV2	TRBJ1-1	-	TRBD1	TGTGCCAGCAGTGTCGGGACAGAGGATGATTTCTTT	CASSVGTEDDFF
TRBV9	TRBJ2-5	-	TRBD2	TGTGCCAGCAGCCCAGGACTAGCGGGGGGATTAAACCAAGAGACCCAGTACTTC	CASSPGLAGGLNQETQYF
TRBV4-1	TRBJ2-3	-	-	TGCGCCAGCAGCCAAGAACAGCGGAGCACAGATACGCAGTATTTT	CASSQEQRSTDTQYF
TRBV7-2	TRBJ2-2	-	TRBD2	TGTGCCAGCAGCACTGGACTAGCGGGTCACACCGGGGAGCTGTTTTTT	CASSTGLAGHTGELFF
TRBV9	TRBJ2-5	few	-	TGTGCCAGCAGCGTAGGTCGGCAAGAGACCCAGTACTTC	CASSVGRQETQYF
TRBV7-6	TRBJ2-7	few	TRBD1	TGTGCCAGCAGCCCCGGACAGGGAATCGCCTACGAGCAGTACTTC	CASSPGQGIAYEQYF